These 13 T cell receptor beta chains share one sample of origin, sequenced in a study of cytomegalovirus exposure and HLA in healthy donors (TCRdb year 2017). Libraries were built with the immunoSEQ multiplex PCR assay. For the multiplex PCR, a mixture combining 60 forward primers for TCR Vbeta segments and 13 reverse primers for TCR Jbeta segments was used. TCRdb stores this immuneACCESS table with in-frame sequences only. Part of the clones is absent; in the studies checked, under half of the shortfall reflects unresolved V genes, and no reason is known for the rest. This sample's table contains about 74,000 clones. The top ten constitute around 7.2% of the sample. The sequencing input was PBMCs. These receptors all stem from a female donor in good health and CMV-seropositive.

The chain recombines TRBV4-1 with TRBJ1-6, with a possible D match to TRBD1 (5 bases). V was clipped by 2 bases and J by 11 bases, with 13 bases between them. The germline V gene encodes CDR1 MGHRA and CDR2 YSYEKL. The CDR3 is made up of 14 amino acids. This chain's CDR3 is CASSQNGGVAPLHF. The CDR3 DNA sequence: TGCGCCAGCAGCCAAAACGGGGGGGTCGCACCCCTCCACTTT.

The chain joins TRBV28 to TRBJ2-7; perhaps TRBD2 as D (5 bases). V lost 5 bases to trimming and J lost 3 bases, with 14 bases between them. Germline V lookup: CDR1 MDHEN, CDR2 SYDVKM. The CDR3 contains 14 residues. CDR3 loop: CASSNSATIYEQYF. The CDR3 DNA follows: TGTGCCAGCAGTAACTCGGCGACTATCTACGAGCAGTACTTC. Complete variable domain (other parts from reference TRBV28 and TRBJ2-7): DVKVTQSSRYLVKRTGEKVFLECVQDMDHENMFWYRQDPGLGLRLIYFSYDVKMKEKGDIPEGYSVSREKKERFSLILESASTNQTSMYLCASSNSATIYEQYFGPGTRLTVT.

The chain links TRBV10-1 to TRBJ2-1, with TRBD2 identical over 7 bases. Germline lookup yields CDR1 WNHNN and CDR2 SYGVQD (reference sequence). V lost 6 bases, J lost 6 bases, and 5 bases stayed unmatched. The CDR3 loop spans 13 amino acids. CDR3: CASSKTSPNEQFF. The CDR3 DNA is TGCGCCAGCAGCAAGACTAGCCCCAATGAGCAGTTCTTC.

The CDR3 sequence is CASRGGVVGEQYF. As DNA, the CDR3 is TGTGCCAGCAGGGGAGGGGTAGTAGGGGAGCAGTACTTC. V is TRBV6-1 and J is TRBJ2-7, with 7 bases aligning to TRBD2. J gave up 7 bases and V 6 bases, and 9 bases lay outside the gene matches. CDR3 length equals 13 residues. Germline lookup yields CDR1 MNHNS and CDR2 SASEGT.

V usage is TRBV7-8 and J usage is TRBJ2-7; TRBD2 matches at 13 bases. The junction had 3 bases not matched to a gene; V was cut back by 1 base and J by 3 bases. This CDR3 contains 16 residues. Looked up from germline, CDR1 is SGHVS and CDR2 is FQNEAQ. CDR3: CASSLGTSGRNYEQYF. The DNA for the CDR3 is TGTGCCAGCAGCTTAGGGACTAGCGGGAGAAACTACGAGCAGTACTTC.

The chain recombines TRBV5-6 with TRBJ1-1; perhaps TRBD1 as D (5 bases). The CDR3 runs to 13 residues. Germline values: CDR1 SGHDT, CDR2 YYEEEE. V gave up 4 bases and J gave up 3 bases, with 10 bases separating them. CDR3 DNA sequence: TGTGCCAGCAGCCGTTCGGGGGACACTGAAGCTTTCTTT. It specifies CASSRSGDTEAFF.

Worth noting for this clone: At one end, the junction sequence differs from germline, possibly due to a read error. The genes are TRBV4-1 and TRBJ2-5, with 11 bases fitting TRBD2. Germline-derived CDR1 and CDR2 are MGHRA and YSYEKL. This CDR3 region has 15 residues. CDR3 nucleotides: TGCGCCAGCAGCCAAGGACTAGCGGGGCGAGAGAACCAGTACTTC. Its translation is CASSQGLAGRENQYF.

This chain connects TRBV5-6 to TRBJ2-2; 9 bases map to TRBD2. Trimming took 0 bases from V and 5 from J; bases not matched to a gene: 2. The germline gives CDR1 SGHDT, CDR2 YYEEEE. CDR3 size: 15 residues. The chain's CDR3 is CASSLGTSGTGELFF. In DNA, the CDR3 is TGTGCCAGCAGCTTGGGTACTAGCGGGACCGGGGAGCTGTTTTTT.

The chain recombines TRBV25-1 with TRBJ1-5; D not certain. Trimming shortened V by 7 bases and J by 3 bases, and 13 bases separated the two germline ends. CDR3 length: 14 amino acids. Germline V gives CDR1 MGHDK, CDR2 SYGVNS. CDR3 region: CASTGEGFNQPQHF. The CDR3 DNA follows: TGTGCCAGCACCGGGGAGGGTTTCAATCAGCCCCAGCATTTT.

Written as DNA, the CDR3 is TGTGCCAGCAGTCTTCAGTCTAGCGGGATGACAGATACGCAGTATTTT. Its protein product is CASSLQSSGMTDTQYF. The chain is built from TRBV7-9 and TRBJ2-3; 9 positions match TRBD2. The CDR3 covers 16 residues. Looked up from germline, CDR1 is SEHNR and CDR2 is FQNEAQ (reference sequence). V lost 6 bases to trimming and J lost 3 bases; unmatched junction nucleotides: 10.

This chain's CDR3 is CASSSGLAGVNNEQFF. CDR3 nucleotide sequence: TGTGCCAGCAGTTCCGGACTAGCGGGAGTAAACAATGAGCAGTTCTTC. V gene TRBV7-2 combines with J gene TRBJ2-1; 13 nucleotides match TRBD2. CDR3 size: 16 residues. With 6 bases clipped from V and 5 bases from J, the junction kept 7 bases outside the gene matches. Germline V gene data show CDR1 as SGHTA and CDR2 as FQGNSA.

The chain links TRBV7-3 to TRBJ2-1; D remains ambiguous. Germline CDR1 and CDR2: SGHTA and FQGTGA. This CDR3 has 13 amino acids. V was clipped by 5 bases and J by 4 bases, with 9 bases between them. The CDR3 DNA is TGTGCCAGCAGCGTAGCTCGATACAATGAGCAGTTCTTC. Its translation: CASSVARYNEQFF.

This chain links TRBV7-9 with TRBJ2-1, with D possibly being TRBD2 (5 bases). The germline V and J ends were trimmed by 5 bases and 6 bases, with 8 bases remaining between them. The germline CDR1 and CDR2 sequences are SEHNR and FQNEAQ (reference sequence). There are 12 residues in the CDR3. CDR3 DNA: TGTGCCAGCAGCGTCACTAGCAATGAGCAGTTCTTC. Protein: CASSVTSNEQFF.